The clone carrying this T cell receptor (beta chain) was found a few times. As yet, its antigen is unknown. These data belong to a study of T cells after yellow fever vaccination. MiXCR, run by TCRdb on the 5' RACE reads, gives a single entry per CDR3 protein. The top ten clones hold about a sixth of a sample with roughly 520,000 distinct CDR3 sequences, 21% of them seen once. Study-level points and caveats: FACS-sorted repertoires might harbor abundant contaminating clonotypes from the bulk population.

CDR3 length: 14 amino acids. V shed 5 bases and J shed 2 bases, with 11 bases lying between them. Germline lookup yields CDR1 SGHTA and CDR2 FQGTGA. V gene TRBV7-3 combines with J gene TRBJ2-3; the D is unclear. The source of this sequence is a man in his late teens or twenties who received the YFV17D yellow fever vaccine. The sample consisted of PBMCs, taken about 21 days after the first yellow fever vaccination. CDR3 residues: CASSIGSDTDTQYF. In nucleotides, the CDR3 is TGTGCCAGCAGCATCGGGTCAGACACAGATACGCAGTATTTT.